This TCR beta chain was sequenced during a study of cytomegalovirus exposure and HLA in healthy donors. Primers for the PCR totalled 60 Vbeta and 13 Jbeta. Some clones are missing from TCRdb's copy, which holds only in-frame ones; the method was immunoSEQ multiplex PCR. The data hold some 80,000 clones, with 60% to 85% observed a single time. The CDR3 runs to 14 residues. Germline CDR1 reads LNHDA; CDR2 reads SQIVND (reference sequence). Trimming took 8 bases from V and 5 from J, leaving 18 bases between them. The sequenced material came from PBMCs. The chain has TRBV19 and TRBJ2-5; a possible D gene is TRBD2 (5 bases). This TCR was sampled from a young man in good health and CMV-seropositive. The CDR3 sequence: CASQGWRAGETQYF. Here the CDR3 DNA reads TGTGCCAGTCAAGGATGGCGGGCCGGGGAGACCCAGTACTTC.